A single sample gave rise to the 3 T cell receptor beta chains below, sequenced in a study of CD8 T cells in ankylosing spondylitis. Using its own MiXCR run on the 5' RACE reads, TCRdb lists one record per CDR3 protein. The table records about 300,000 distinct CDR3 sequences, about 20% of them present only once. Sequencing was done on a sample of blood, either unsorted or a sorted T cell fraction (not recorded which). All receptors come from a female donor with ankylosing spondylitis or in good health (not recorded which).

The gene calls are TRBV9 and TRBJ2-7; 9 bases agree with TRBD1. This CDR3 is built from 16 residues. V lost 3 bases and J lost 6; bases outside the gene matches: 13. CDR1 and CDR2 (germline): SGDLS, YYNGEE. CDR3 protein: CASSDRAGTGSTEQYF. Here the CDR3 DNA reads TGTGCCAGCAGCGATCGAGCCGGGACAGGGAGTACCGAGCAGTACTTC.

The chain links TRBV7-2 to TRBJ1-5; TRBD1 agrees at 7 bases. The germline CDR1 and CDR2 sequences are SGHTA and FQGNSA. This CDR3 has 15 residues. Unmatched junction bases numbered 11, after V lost 5 bases and J lost 7 bases. The CDR3 loop is CASSPNRGGGQPQHF. In DNA, the CDR3 is TGTGCCAGCAGCCCTAACAGGGGAGGCGGACAGCCCCAGCATTTT.

This clonotype was seen more than once but under ten times. The chain couples TRBV20-1 to TRBJ2-3; D is unresolved. The CDR3 has 15 amino acids. Germline V gives CDR1 DFQATT, CDR2 SNEGSKA (reference sequence). V lost 7 bases and J lost 4, with 21 bases in between. The CDR3 DNA reads as TGCAGTGTTTTTTGGGCGGTAGGCCCCTCAGATACGCAGTATTTT. Residues: CSVFWAVGPSDTQYF.